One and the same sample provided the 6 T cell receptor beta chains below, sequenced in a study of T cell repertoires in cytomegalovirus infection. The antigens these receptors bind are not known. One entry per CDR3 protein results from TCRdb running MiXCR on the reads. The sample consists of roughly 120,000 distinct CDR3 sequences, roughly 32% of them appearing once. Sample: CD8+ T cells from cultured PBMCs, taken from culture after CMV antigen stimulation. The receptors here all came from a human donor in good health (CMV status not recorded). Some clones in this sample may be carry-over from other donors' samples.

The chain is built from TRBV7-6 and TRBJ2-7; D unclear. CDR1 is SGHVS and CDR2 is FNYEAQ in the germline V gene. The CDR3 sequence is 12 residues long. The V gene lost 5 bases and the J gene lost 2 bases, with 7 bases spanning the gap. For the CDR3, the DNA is TGTGCCAGCAGCCGGATCCCCTACGAGCAGTACTTC. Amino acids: CASSRIPYEQYF.

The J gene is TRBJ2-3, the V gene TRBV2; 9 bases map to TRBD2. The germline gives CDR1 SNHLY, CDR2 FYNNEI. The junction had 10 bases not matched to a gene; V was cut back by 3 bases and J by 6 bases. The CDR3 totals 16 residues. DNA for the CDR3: TGTGCCAGCAGTGAGTTGGGCGGGGGGGCCTTGGATACGCAGTATTTT. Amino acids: CASSELGGGALDTQYF.

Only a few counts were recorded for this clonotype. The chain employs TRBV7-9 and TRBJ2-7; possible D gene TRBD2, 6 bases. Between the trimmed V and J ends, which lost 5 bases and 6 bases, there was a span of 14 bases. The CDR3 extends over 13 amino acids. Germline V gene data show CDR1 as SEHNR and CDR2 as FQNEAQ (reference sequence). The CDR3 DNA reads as TGTGCCAGCAGCCCGGGGGTAGTGTTCGAGCAGTACTTC. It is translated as CASSPGVVFEQYF.

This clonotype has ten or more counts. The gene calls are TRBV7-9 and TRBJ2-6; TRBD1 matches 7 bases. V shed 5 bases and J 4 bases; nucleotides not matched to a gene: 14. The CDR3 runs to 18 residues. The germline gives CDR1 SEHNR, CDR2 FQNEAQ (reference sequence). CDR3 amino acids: CASSNRDSSGTGANVLTF. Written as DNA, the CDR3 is TGTGCCAGCAGCAATAGGGACAGCTCTGGGACCGGGGCCAACGTCCTGACTTTC.

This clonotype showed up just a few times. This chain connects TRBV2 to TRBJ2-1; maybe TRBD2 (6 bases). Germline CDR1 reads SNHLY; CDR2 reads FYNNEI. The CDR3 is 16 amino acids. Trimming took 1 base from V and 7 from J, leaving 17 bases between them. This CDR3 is CASSEVRDSLGNEQFF. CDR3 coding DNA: TGTGCCAGCAGTGAAGTCCGGGACTCACTGGGAAATGAGCAGTTCTTC.

CDR3 nucleotide sequence: TGTGCCAGCAGTGGACGGACAGGGCAGCCCTACGAGCAGTACTTC. Its protein product is CASSGRTGQPYEQYF. This chain links TRBV27 with TRBJ2-7, with TRBD1 matching over 8 bases. The V and J ends lost 5 bases and 2 bases, in that order; junction bases with no gene match: 8. The CDR3 loop spans 15 amino acids. In germline, CDR1 is MNHEY, CDR2 SMNVEV (reference sequence).